This TCR beta chain originates from a study of neurological immune-mediated disorders (dated by TCRdb to the late 2010s). Concerning the study at large: Among the roughly 35 multiple sclerosis patients, approximately 31 had relapsing-remitting MS and 3 had secondary progressive MS. The cohort included approximately 68 subjects: roughly 15 with HAM/TSP, around 34 with multiple sclerosis, and around 20 healthy controls. Longitudinal samples, technical triplicates and paired sorted CD4+ and CD8+ T-cell subsets, alongside PBMC samples, were included among the approximately 98 TCR-beta libraries. Peripheral blood TCR-beta repertoires from patients with HTLV-I-associated myelopathy (HAM/TSP), patients with multiple sclerosis, and healthy controls were compared in the study using UMI-based sequencing.

Remarks on this clonotype: The specificity of this receptor is unknown. A junction end diverges from the germline sequence, so it may reflect a read error.

cDNA synthesis used template-switch 5'RACE with a primer carrying a 10-nucleotide random unique molecular identifier tagging each TCR transcript. Each sequencing run produced over 180 million TCR-beta sequences covering 15-18 subjects. Total RNA was extracted with the RNeasy kit. Using the KAPA Real-time Library Amplification kit, TCR-beta VDJ regions were amplified with primers for the TCR constant region and the 5'RACE anchor. Sample indexes and Illumina adaptors were added in a first PCR, after which library yield was increased in a second PCR. After purification with Ampure beads, the TCR product of roughly 650 bp was size-selected on a 2% E-gel SizeSelection system. Before pooling, library quality was checked on a Bioanalyzer, concentration was measured with Qubit, and libraries were quantified with the Kapa Library Quantification kit. An Illumina HiSeq 2500 was used to sequence the libraries paired-end at 2 x 150 bp. To increase sequence diversity, about 25-30% phiX was spiked into each library pool. Per the source publication's procedure: Quality-filtered reads were processed with the UMI-based MiGEC pipeline, and over 90% of raw TCR sequences were removed by the MiGEC pipeline during error correction. IMGT germline references were used for alignment of VDJ genes, and clonotypes were defined by a unique CDR3 amino acid sequence together with V-J genes. Clonal expansion, Shannon diversity, and CDR3 relatedness (CalcPairwiseDistances, ClusterSamples) were evaluated with VDJtools, and phylogenetic trees were built with CLCbio workbench. Expanded clones were defined as having at least 8 unique UMIs, based on coefficient-of-variation modelling across technical triplicates. Clones were called with MiXCR by TCRdb after fastp trimmed the public reads at Q25, and only in-frame beta chains were retained. Every distinct CDR3 protein forms one entry, paired with its most common genes and DNA. Clone size and V and J calls follow TCRdb, not the original study. Across this sample there are around 68,000 distinct CDR3 sequences, with more than 3.5% seen only once. The top ten hold roughly 2.8% of the sample.

What the authors observed across the whole study: Phylogenetic analysis grouped repertoires from 18 of 34 MS patients into a cluster of related CDR3 sequences, suggesting a possible repertoire-level signature. No identical CDR3 amino acid sequences were shared among expanded clones across subjects, suggesting private TCR-beta repertoires in all groups. No association of the MS cluster with clinical or MRI features was observed, and the need for larger cohorts was stated by the authors. TCR clonal expansion was greatest in HAM/TSP patients and smallest in MS patients, who ranked below even healthy controls.

For the unsorted PBMC libraries, 2 million PBMCs were stored in RNAlater at -80 degrees C until RNA extraction and were used to generate the libraries. Multiple sclerosis patients were enrolled in a US clinical protocol evaluating disease progression by magnetic resonance imaging. Peripheral blood was subjected to Ficoll-Hypaque density gradient centrifugation to isolate PBMCs, which were then cryopreserved in liquid nitrogen. From cysteine to phenylalanine, the CDR3 is 16 amino acids long. The retained sequence is limited to the CDR3, 48 bases, with the frame set at the first base. CDR1 and CDR2 were assigned from the germline V gene (reference sequence) as MNHNY and SVGAGI.

The clonotype was recovered from a man aged 50 or older with multiple sclerosis. The chain is encoded by TRBV6-6 joined to TRBJ1-5, with 7 junctional bases fitting TRBD1. Sequenced: PBMCs. The encoded CDR3 is CASSFRTGTENQPQNF. The DNA sequence is TGTGCCAGCAGTTTTCGAACCGGGACAGAGAATCAGCCCCAGAATTTT.